The 6 T cell receptor beta chains given below trace back to one sample, sequenced in a study of post-analysis software for immune sequencing data. Study-level findings and limits: Controls had lower frequencies than patients of a handful of TRBV segments, which included TRBV5-6, TRBV5-1 and TRBV20-1.

The authors incorporated unique molecular identifiers into the TCR beta cDNA libraries. TCRdb reprocessed the PCR reads via MiXCR and lists one record per CDR3 protein. The data contain about 770,000 distinct CDR3 sequences, around 45% of them singletons. These receptors' antigens are unknown. The sequenced sample was blood. The receptor source for this set is a girl aged 5 to 17 with multiple sclerosis.

The CDR3 coding sequence is TGCGCCAGCAGCCAAGACGGACTAGCGCGAACCTACGAGCAGTACTTC. Its translation: CASSQDGLARTYEQYF. V usage is TRBV4-1 and J usage is TRBJ2-7; TRBD2 matches 9 bases. The CDR3 is 16 residues long. The J segment lost 2 bases and the V segment lost 0 bases, leaving 5 bases of the junction unmatched. The V gene's germline CDR1 is MGHRA and CDR2 YSYEKL.

V gene TRBV7-2 combines with J gene TRBJ1-1; no reliable D call. V shed 1 base and J shed 5 bases, with 8 bases lying between them. CDR1 and CDR2 from the germline V gene are SGHTA and FQGNSA. The CDR3 runs 13 residues. The CDR3 bases are TGTGCCAGCAGCTTAGGTTGGGAGACTGAAGCTTTCTTT. Its protein product is CASSLGWETEAFF.

As to this clonotype: An end of the junction differs from the germline gene, which may be a read error. V and J are TRBV15 and TRBJ1-2, with D unresolved. This CDR3 spans 15 amino acids. Germline values: CDR1 LNHNV, CDR2 YYDKDF (reference sequence). The CDR3: CATSPGPPANHGYTF. The CDR3 nucleotides are TGCGCCACGAGTCCAGGCCCCCCAGCTAACCATGGCTACACCTTC.

The chain carries TRBV20-1 and TRBJ1-1; D is unclear. Between the trimmed V and J ends, which lost 3 bases and 0 bases, there was a span of 14 bases. The CDR3 spans 15 residues. Germline CDR1 reads DFQATT; CDR2 reads SNEGSKA (reference sequence). DNA of the CDR3: TGCAGTGCTAGCCAACAGCGCCCCATGAACACTGAAGCTTTCTTT. Residues: CSASQQRPMNTEAFF.

This rearrangement joins TRBV15 to TRBJ1-4; possible D gene TRBD1, 5 bases. This CDR3 is 14 amino acids long. The V end was cut by 6 bases, the J end by 6 bases, with 14 bases between. The germline gives CDR1 LNHNV, CDR2 YYDKDF (reference sequence). The CDR3 is CATSESRGDEKLFF. DNA for the CDR3: TGTGCCACCAGTGAGAGTCGGGGGGATGAAAAACTGTTTTTT. The full variable domain, rest sourced from reference TRBV15 and TRBJ1-4, is DAMVIQNPRYQVTQFGKPVTLSCSQTLNHNVMYWYQQKSSQAPKLLFHYYDKDFNNEADTPDNFQSRRPNTSFCFLDIRSPGLGDTAMYLCATSESRGDEKLFFGSGTQLSVL.

V and J are TRBV6-1 and TRBJ1-2; D remains unclear. The CDR3 runs 11 residues. Trimming stripped 6 bases from V and 2 bases from J, with 4 bases between. CDR1 and CDR2 (germline): MNHNS, SASEGT. The CDR3 DNA follows: TGTGCCAGCAGACAGAACTATGGCTACACCTTC. Its protein product is CASRQNYGYTF.